The rows below give T cell receptor beta chains drawn from one sample of a study of healthy donors' naive CD4 and CD8 T cells. MiXCR was run by TCRdb on the reads, yielding one entry per CDR3 protein. Among approximately 180,000 distinct CDR3 sequences listed, 65% to 75% were seen once. What was sequenced was naive CD4+ and CD8+ T cells sorted from blood, pooled from several donors. The receptor source for this set is a pool of human donors in good health; the sample pools cells from several healthy donors. CDR3s include the opening cysteine and the closing phenylalanine or tryptophan. D genes are given only for firm matches.

CASSQEAEQYF,TGTGCCAGCAGCCAAGAGGCCGAGCAGTACTTC,.,TRBV14,TRBJ2-7
CAWKTGGAYEQYF,TGTGCCTGGAAGACAGGGGGGGCCTACGAGCAGTACTTC,TRBD1,TRBV30,TRBJ2-7
CSVLLAGEGETQYF,TGCAGCGTTCTTCTAGCGGGAGAGGGAGAGACCCAGTACTTC,TRBD2,TRBV29-1,TRBJ2-5
CASSMGTDNEQFF,TGTGCCAGTAGTATGGGGACAGACAATGAGCAGTTCTTC,TRBD1,TRBV19,TRBJ2-1
CATTENTGELFF,TGTGCCACGACAGAGAACACCGGGGAGCTGTTTTTT,.,TRBV7-9,TRBJ2-2
CSVLDRSAVFAFF,TGCAGCGTTCTGGACAGGAGTGCCGTCTTTGCTTTCTTT,TRBD1,TRBV29-1,TRBJ1-1
CASSYSSTSSYNEQFF,TGTGCCAGCAGTTACTCTTCTACCAGCTCCTACAATGAGCAGTTCTTC,.,TRBV6-6,TRBJ2-1
CAIRTGSSYEQYF,TGTGCCATCAGGACAGGGTCGTCCTACGAGCAGTACTTC,TRBD1,TRBV10-3,TRBJ2-7
CASNLWEGESRNEQFF,TGTGCCAGCAATTTATGGGAGGGGGAAAGCAGGAATGAGCAGTTCTTC,.,TRBV28,TRBJ2-1
CSVAGGGPSSYEQYF,TGCAGCGTTGCTGGTGGAGGGCCGAGCTCCTACGAGCAGTACTTC,.,TRBV29-1,TRBJ2-7
CSVENTDTQYF,TGCAGCGTTGAAAACACAGATACGCAGTATTTT,.,TRBV29-1,TRBJ2-3
CASGLWDGTDTQYF,TGTGCTAGTGGTTTGTGGGACGGCACAGATACGCAGTATTTT,.,TRBV12-3/TRBV12-4,TRBJ2-3
CASSPDLNTDTQYF,TGTGCCAGCAGCCCAGACTTAAACACAGATACGCAGTATTTT,.,TRBV5-4,TRBJ2-3
CSVERGEQGYGYTF,TGCAGCGTTGAAAGGGGGGAACAAGGCTATGGCTACACCTTC,.,TRBV29-1,TRBJ1-2
CASSSSTRAQYF,TGTGCCAGCAGCTCCAGTACCAGGGCGCAGTATTTT,.,TRBV6-5,TRBJ2-3
CSAEGGLSYNEQFF,TGCAGCGCTGAGGGCGGACTGTCCTACAATGAGCAGTTCTTC,.,TRBV29-1,TRBJ2-1
CASSSVLHPYNEQFF,TGTGCCAGCAGTTCTGTCCTTCACCCCTACAATGAGCAGTTCTTC,.,TRBV6-2/TRBV6-3,TRBJ2-1
CASSPPLYNEQFF,TGTGCCAGCAGTCCCCCACTCTACAATGAGCAGTTCTTC,.,TRBV27,TRBJ2-1
CSVQDRGNFYEQYF,TGCAGCGTCCAGGACAGGGGGAATTTCTACGAGCAGTACTTC,TRBD1,TRBV29-1,TRBJ2-7